This T cell receptor beta chain was recorded in a study of T cell responses to AZD1222 COVID-19 vaccine. The germline V and J ends were trimmed by 2 bases and 2 bases, with 7 bases remaining between them. CDR1 MNHEY and CDR2 SVGAGI come from the germline V gene. The CDR3 covers 13 residues. Profiled with immunoSEQ multiplex PCR; TCRdb holds only in-frame clones, not every one. The table lists over 90,000 clones, more than 85% of them singletons. This chain uses TRBV6-5 with TRBJ2-7; D is perhaps TRBD1 (5 bases). Sequencing was performed on peripheral blood, taken on day 0 of AZD1222 vaccination. This receptor was obtained from an adult in good health. CDR3 region: CASSYTTAYEQYF. CDR3 coding DNA: TGTGCCAGCAGTTACACGACAGCCTACGAGCAGTACTTC.